This T cell receptor beta chain comes out of a study of CD8 T cells in ankylosing spondylitis (TCRdb year 2017). Study-level background: To find TCR variants linked to disease, the study profiled T cell receptor beta repertoires in ankylosing spondylitis patients and healthy donors. Peripheral blood samples were taken, and synovial fluid was additionally collected from ankylosing spondylitis patients. The full study cohort was made up of about 24 ankylosing spondylitis patients and 108 healthy donors.

Sequencing used an Illumina HiSeq 2500. Quantitative 5'-RACE with molecular barcodes was the method used to prepare the TCR beta libraries. The published analysis was carried out like this. A new computational method based on a probabilistic model of VDJ rearrangement was used to identify disease-linked TCR variants. The public reads were reanalyzed by TCRdb: fastp trimming at Q25, MiXCR alignment, in-frame beta chains only. Rows are unified per CDR3 protein, each entry keeping the most common DNA and genes. These V and J calls originate from TCRdb's pipeline instead of the authors' own analysis. Counted in this sample were just under 550,000 distinct CDR3 sequences; about 13% of them appeared once. The ten biggest clones cover around 6.8% of the sample. What the study reported, not specific to this receptor: A CD8+ phenotype was shown by the disease-linked clones, which were found at relatively low frequencies in peripheral blood. Some TCR beta motif variants had previously been reported in synovial fluid and blood of reactive arthritis patients, which suggested common disease-initiation mechanisms. A TCR beta motif made up of several highly homologous amino acid variants appeared to be characteristic of blood from ankylosing spondylitis patients. Significant enrichment of the disease-linked clones was reported in matched synovial fluid samples from ankylosing spondylitis patients.

The germline V and J ends show losses of 4 bases and 4 bases respectively, and no gene match explains 13 bases of the junction. The CDR3, from cysteine to phenylalanine, totals 18 residues. Only the CDR3 region is kept as DNA, spanning 54 bases read in frame from base 1. This clonotype was detected only a few times. No antigen is known for it. Per-nucleotide qualities are absent, and no much larger clonotype sits a single base away. The sequencing sample was made of blood, either unsorted or a sorted T cell fraction (not recorded which). The chain is assembled from TRBV12-3 or TRBV12-4 and TRBJ2-2; 9 junctional bases match TRBD2. This clonotype was sampled from a male donor with ankylosing spondylitis. The DNA is TGTGCCAGCAGTTCGATAGCTTTTAGCGGGAGTAGCACCGGGGAGCTGTTTTTT. Its amino acids are CASSSIAFSGSSTGELFF.